A single sample is the source of the 3 T cell receptor beta chains below, sequenced in a study of tumor-infiltrating lymphocytes in primary liver carcinoma. Unsorted bulk tissue, about 18-32 mg of it, served as the source for co-extraction of RNA and DNA. A constant-region primer served to make TCR beta cDNA from roughly 500 ng total RNA. Researchers made the TCR beta libraries by running three nested multiplex PCR rounds with slightly modified ARM-PCR. Primers for the first two PCR rounds were TRBV1-TRBV30 forward primers and a C-beta reverse primer (about 11 cycles per round). Each CDR3 protein gets one entry after TCRdb re-called the multiplex PCR reads with MiXCR. This table has about 92,000 distinct CDR3 sequences, 65% to 70% appearing once. Sequenced sample: tumor-adjacent normal liver tissue. The receptor source for this set is a man aged 40-49 years with primary liver carcinoma and hepatitis B virus infection.

Comment on this clonotype: This sequence may be a read error, since a much larger clone differs from it by one base. The gene calls are TRBV5-5 and TRBJ2-5; D remains unclear. The length of the CDR3 is 15 residues. Germline lookup yields CDR1 SGHKS and CDR2 YYEKEE (reference sequence). V was clipped by 4 bases and J by 0 bases, with 13 bases between them. CDR3 region: CASSMGPLYQETQYF. CDR3 DNA: TGTGCCAGCAGCATGGGCCCATTGTACCAAGAGACCCAGTACTTC.

This clonotype was seen only a few times. This could be a read error, since a much larger clone is one nucleotide away. The chain uses TRBV28 and TRBJ1-5, with D hard to call. Trimming removed 6 bases at V and 9 bases at J, with 15 bases between. Germline V gene data show CDR1 as MDHEN and CDR2 as SYDVKM. The CDR3 length is 13 residues. CDR3 coding DNA: TGTGCCAGCAGAGGTAAAGGAGTCCTGCCCCAGCATTTT. It codes for CASRGKGVLPQHF.

This clonotype has ten or more counts. The chain uses TRBV10-3 and TRBJ2-5; 8 nucleotides agree with TRBD1. Germline V gene lookup returns CDR1 ENHRY and CDR2 SYGVKD. CDR3 length: 15 amino acids. Trimming took 5 bases from V and 4 from J; bases not matched to a gene: 9. The CDR3 is CAISSDRGIGETQYF. The CDR3 nucleotides read TGTGCCATCAGTTCAGACAGGGGTATTGGAGAGACCCAGTACTTC.